Listed below are T cell receptor beta chains from one sample, sequenced in a study of shared clonotypes between healthy human individuals. The protocol was immunoSEQ multiplex PCR, while the TCRdb copy is restricted to in-frame clones and leaves out a portion. The table shows about 2.1 million clones, with roughly 95% occurring only once. The material sequenced was naive CD8+ T cells from PBMCs. These receptors all stem from a man between 18 and 29 years old in good health. Some clones in this sample may be carry-over from other donors' samples. Both conserved end residues are part of each CDR3. The D gene is left open where the match is weak. Not all rows give a size; the values are once, few, many and, for expanded clones, a class.

.	TRBV6-4	12	.	TRBJ2-3	CASSNRTDTQYF	TGTGCCAGCAGTAACCGGACAGATACGCAGTATTTT
.	TRBV7-8	16	.	TRBJ2-1	CASSVFFQSSYNEQFF	TGTGCCAGCAGCGTGTTCTTCCAAAGCTCCTACAATGAGCAGTTCTTC
.	TRBV7-3	17	TRBD2	TRBJ2-3	CASSSRTSGRGTDTQYF	TGTGCCAGCAGCTCCAGGACTAGCGGGAGAGGCACAGATACGCAGTATTTT
.	TRBV9	14	.	TRBJ2-7	CASSDRDGTYEQYF	TGTGCCAGCAGCGACCGGGACGGGACCTACGAGCAGTACTTC
.	TRBV5-4	17	TRBD2	TRBJ2-6	CASSLRRETSGANVLTF	TGTGCCAGCAGCTTGCGGCGGGAGACTTCTGGGGCCAACGTCCTGACTTTC
.	TRBV4-2	16	TRBD1	TRBJ2-6	CASSQNRGTGANVLTF	TGTGCCAGCAGCCAAAACAGGGGGACTGGGGCCAACGTCCTGACTTTC
.	TRBV16	15	.	TRBJ2-5	CASSRGQGGQETQYF	TGTGCCAGCAGCCGAGGGCAGGGGGGACAAGAGACCCAGTACTTC
.	TRBV7-6	13	.	TRBJ2-7	CASSAERGYEQYF	TGTGCCAGCAGCGCTGAGAGAGGCTACGAGCAGTACTTC
.	TRBV7-8	15	.	TRBJ1-2	CASSRYGGTNYGYTF	TGTGCCAGCAGCCGCTATGGGGGAACCAACTATGGCTACACCTTC
.	TRBV28	11	.	TRBJ1-1	CASSPNTEAFF	TGTGCCAGCAGTCCGAACACTGAAGCTTTCTTT
.	TRBV30	14	TRBD1	TRBJ1-6	CAWSVLGGGSPLHF	TGTGCCTGGAGTGTTTTAGGGGGCGGCTCACCCCTCCACTTT
.	TRBV27	16	.	TRBJ2-7	CASSLSPGTFSYEQYF	TGTGCCAGCAGTTTATCGCCAGGAACCTTCTCCTACGAGCAGTACTTC
.	TRBV6-5	14	.	TRBJ1-1	CASSYRPGSTEAFF	TGTGCCAGCAGTTACCGTCCGGGTAGCACTGAAGCTTTCTTT
once	TRBV21-1	12	.	TRBJ2-7	CASSIRHDEQYF	TGTGCCAGCAGCATTCGACACGACGAGCAGTACTTC
.	TRBV21-1	19	.	TRBJ1-1	CASSKASGTGGRGGTEAFF	TGTGCCAGCAGCAAAGCGTCCGGGACAGGGGGCCGGGGGGGCACTGAAGCTTTCTTT
.	TRBV7-9	14	.	TRBJ2-3	CASSSQNYADTQYF	TGTGCCAGCAGCTCCCAGAACTACGCAGATACGCAGTATTTT
.	TRBV5-1	16	.	TRBJ1-2	CASSLEYIGSNYGYTF	TGCGCCAGCAGCTTGGAGTATATAGGGAGCAACTATGGCTACACCTTC
.	TRBV6-5	16	.	TRBJ1-2	CASSYRRGTPNYGYTF	TGTGCCAGCAGTTATCGCCGAGGGACACCTAACTATGGCTACACCTTC
.	TRBV30	15	TRBD2	TRBJ2-2	CAWRALAAGGGELFF	TGTGCCTGGAGGGCACTAGCGGCCGGGGGCGGGGAGCTGTTTTTT
.	TRBV9	13	.	TRBJ1-1	CASTKGDRTEAFF	TGTGCCAGCACCAAGGGGGATCGAACTGAAGCTTTCTTT
.	TRBV5-1	15	.	TRBJ2-7	CASSLAQVDSYEQYF	TGCGCCAGCAGCTTGGCCCAGGTCGACTCCTACGAGCAGTACTTC
.	TRBV11-2	12	.	TRBJ1-1	CASSLGAPEAFF	TGTGCCAGCAGCTTGGGGGCACCGGAAGCTTTCTTT
.	TRBV27	13	.	TRBJ2-2	CASSFPNTGELFF	TGTGCCAGCAGTTTTCCGAACACCGGGGAGCTGTTTTTT
.	TRBV28	14	TRBD2	TRBJ2-7	CASSSRDYTYEQYF	TGTGCCAGCAGCAGCCGGGACTATACCTACGAGCAGTACTTC
.	TRBV5-6	13	TRBD1	TRBJ1-1	CASSFTGGTEAFF	TGTGCCAGCAGCTTTACAGGGGGCACTGAAGCTTTCTTT
.	TRBV7-2	16	.	TRBJ1-5	CASSPLGGTVNQPQHF	TGTGCCAGCAGCCCCTTAGGGGGTACGGTCAATCAGCCCCAGCATTTT
.	TRBV29-1	13	.	TRBJ2-7	CSVGGVEGYEQYF	TGCAGCGTTGGGGGAGTGGAGGGATACGAGCAGTACTTC